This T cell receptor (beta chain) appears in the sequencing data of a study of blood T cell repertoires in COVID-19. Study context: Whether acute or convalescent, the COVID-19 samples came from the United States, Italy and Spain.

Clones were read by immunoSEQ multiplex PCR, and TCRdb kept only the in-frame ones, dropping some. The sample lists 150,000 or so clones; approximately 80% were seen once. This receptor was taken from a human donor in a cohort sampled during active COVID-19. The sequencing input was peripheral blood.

CDR3 sequence: CASRLPGGSEQYF. Written as DNA, the CDR3 is TGTGCCAGCAGACTCCCAGGGGGCAGCGAGCAGTACTTC. The chain employs TRBV13 and TRBJ2-7, with 8 bases matching TRBD1. Germline V gives CDR1 PRHDT, CDR2 FYEKMQ (reference sequence). This CDR3 contains 13 residues. Trimming removed 6 bases from V and 6 bases from J; junction bases left unmatched: 7.